This T cell receptor (beta chain) was captured in a study of a mutant IDH1 vaccine in newly diagnosed glioma. Study-level background: Vaccine dosing followed radiotherapy by 4-6 weeks, or accompanied temozolomide cycles. Before enrollment, the patients had been treated with radiotherapy alone, temozolomide alone, or both together. Most of them had received both.

The repertoire was sequenced with immunoSEQ multiplex PCR; TCRdb's copy has only in-frame clones and lacks some. The profile covers tens of thousands of clones, with 81% appearing a single time and 4.7% taken by the ten largest. Germline lookup yields CDR1 SGHNT and CDR2 YENEEA. Trimming stripped 1 base from V and 1 base from J, with 4 bases between. The CDR3 has 13 residues. Described time point: week 35, safety follow-up. The study gave 300 ug of mutant IDH1 20-mer peptide per vaccine dose, with topical imiquimod. During weeks 1, 3, 5, 7, 11, 15, 19 and 23, patients received eight vaccinations. Comments on this clone: The antigen is unknown.

The receptor was derived from a woman aged 40 to 50 with glioma. Some clones in this sample may be carry-over from other donors' samples. The input for sequencing was PBMCs, taken from a glioma patient whose treatment included an IDH1 peptide vaccine. The chain recombines TRBV11-3 with TRBJ1-1; the D is unclear. Here the CDR3 DNA reads TGTGCCAGCAGCTTAGGGTGGAACACTGAAGCTTTCTTT. Translating gives CASSLGWNTEAFF.